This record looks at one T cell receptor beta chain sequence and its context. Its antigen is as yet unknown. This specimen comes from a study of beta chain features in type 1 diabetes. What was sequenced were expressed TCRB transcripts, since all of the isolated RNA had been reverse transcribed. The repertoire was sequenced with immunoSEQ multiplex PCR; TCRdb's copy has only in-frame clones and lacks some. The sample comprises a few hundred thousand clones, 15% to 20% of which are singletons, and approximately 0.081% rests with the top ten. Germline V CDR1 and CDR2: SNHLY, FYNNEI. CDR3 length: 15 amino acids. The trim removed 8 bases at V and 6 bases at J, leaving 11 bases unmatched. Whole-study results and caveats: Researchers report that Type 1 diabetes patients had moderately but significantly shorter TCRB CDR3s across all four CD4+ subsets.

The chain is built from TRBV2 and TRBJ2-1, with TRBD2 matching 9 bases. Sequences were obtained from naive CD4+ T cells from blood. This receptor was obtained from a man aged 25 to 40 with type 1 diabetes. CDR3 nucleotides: TGTGCCAGCCGACTACCTAGCGGGGATCGCAATGAGCAGTTCTTC. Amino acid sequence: CASRLPSGDRNEQFF.